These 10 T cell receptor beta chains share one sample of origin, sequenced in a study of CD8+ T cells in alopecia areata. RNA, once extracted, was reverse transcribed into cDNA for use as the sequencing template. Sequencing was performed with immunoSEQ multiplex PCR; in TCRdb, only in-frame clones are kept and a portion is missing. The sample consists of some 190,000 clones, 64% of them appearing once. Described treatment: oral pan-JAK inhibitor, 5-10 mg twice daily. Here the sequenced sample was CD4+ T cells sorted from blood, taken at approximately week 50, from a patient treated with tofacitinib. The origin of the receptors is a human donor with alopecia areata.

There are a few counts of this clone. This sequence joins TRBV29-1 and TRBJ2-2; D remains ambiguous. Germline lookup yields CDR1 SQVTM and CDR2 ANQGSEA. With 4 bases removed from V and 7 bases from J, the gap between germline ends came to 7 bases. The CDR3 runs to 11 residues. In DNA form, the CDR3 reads TGCAGCGTTGGTGGTGACGGGGAGCTGTTTTTT. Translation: CSVGGDGELFF.

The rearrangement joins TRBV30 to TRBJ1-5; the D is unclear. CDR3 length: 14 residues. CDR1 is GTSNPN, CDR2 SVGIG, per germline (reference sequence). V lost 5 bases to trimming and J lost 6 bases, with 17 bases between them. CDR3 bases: TGTGCCTGGGGGCCGGGCCAGGAGGGTCAGCCCCAGCATTTT. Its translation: CAWGPGQEGQPQHF.

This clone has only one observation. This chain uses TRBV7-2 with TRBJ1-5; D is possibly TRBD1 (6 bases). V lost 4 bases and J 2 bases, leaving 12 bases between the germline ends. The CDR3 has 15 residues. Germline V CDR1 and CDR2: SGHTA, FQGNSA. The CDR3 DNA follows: TGTGCCAGCAGCTCAGGGGTTTCGGGCAATCAGCCCCAGCATTTT. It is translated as CASSSGVSGNQPQHF.

The CDR3 loop is CASSLAQNTGELFF. CDR3 DNA: TGTGCCAGCAGCTTAGCTCAGAACACCGGGGAGCTGTTTTTT. This chain connects TRBV11-3 to TRBJ2-2; D not resolved. The CDR3 extends over 14 amino acids. Germline loops: CDR1 SGHNT, CDR2 YENEEA. Trimming stripped 1 base from V and 1 base from J, with 4 bases between.

CDR3 in DNA: TGCGCCAGCAGCCGTCGACTAGCGGGGGGCACCGGGGAGCTGTTTTTT. This gives the protein CASSRRLAGGTGELFF. This chain uses TRBV4-3 with TRBJ2-2; TRBD2 matches at 13 bases. Germline V lookup: CDR1 LGHNA, CDR2 YSLEER. V trimming: 4 bases; J trimming: 4 bases; junction bases outside the gene matches: 3. This CDR3 has 16 amino acids.

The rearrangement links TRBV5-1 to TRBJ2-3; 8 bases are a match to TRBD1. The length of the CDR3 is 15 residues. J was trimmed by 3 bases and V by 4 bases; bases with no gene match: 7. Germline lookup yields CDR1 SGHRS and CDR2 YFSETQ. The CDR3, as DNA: TGCGCCAGCAGCCATTCGACAGGGGTAACAGATACGCAGTATTTT. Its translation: CASSHSTGVTDTQYF.

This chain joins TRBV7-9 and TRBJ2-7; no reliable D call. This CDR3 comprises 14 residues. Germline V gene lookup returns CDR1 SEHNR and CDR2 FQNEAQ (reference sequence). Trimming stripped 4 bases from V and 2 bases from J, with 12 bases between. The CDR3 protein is CASSSSEIPYEQYF. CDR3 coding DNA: TGTGCCAGCAGCTCCTCAGAGATACCCTACGAGCAGTACTTC.

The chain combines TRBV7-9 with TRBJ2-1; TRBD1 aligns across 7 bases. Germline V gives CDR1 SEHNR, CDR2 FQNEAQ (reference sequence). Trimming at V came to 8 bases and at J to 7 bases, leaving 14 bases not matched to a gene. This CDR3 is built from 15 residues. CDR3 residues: CASARAQDRVNEQFF. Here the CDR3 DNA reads TGTGCCAGCGCCCGGGCCCAAGACAGGGTGAATGAGCAGTTCTTC.

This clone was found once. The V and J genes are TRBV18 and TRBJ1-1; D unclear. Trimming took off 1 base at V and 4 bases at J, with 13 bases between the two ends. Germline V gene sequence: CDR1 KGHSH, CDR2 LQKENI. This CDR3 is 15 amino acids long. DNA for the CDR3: TGTGCCAGCTCACCACGGGAACGCAAGAGCACTGAAGCTTTCTTT. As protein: CASSPRERKSTEAFF.

Written as DNA, the CDR3 is TGTGCCAGCAGTTTAGCCCGTGGGACACCAGACTACGAGCAGTACTTC. This translates into CASSLARGTPDYEQYF. The gene calls are TRBV27 and TRBJ2-7; TRBD1 might be the D (6 bases). Germline values: CDR1 MNHEY, CDR2 SMNVEV (reference sequence). The CDR3 loop spans 16 amino acids. Trimming removed 2 bases from V and 3 bases from J, with 17 bases in between.